The rows below give T cell receptor beta chains drawn from one sample of a study of T-cell reconstitution after alpha-beta-depleted transplantation in children. TCRdb ran MiXCR on the PCR reads and lists one entry per CDR3 protein. The table includes 500,000 or so distinct CDR3 sequences, over 9.5% detected once. The sequencing here drew on PBMCs, mostly from graft donor cells, taken 180 days after TCRalphabeta/CD19-depleted stem cell transplant. Receptors originate from a female patient aged 2-9 years who had a stem cell transplant for aplastic anemia, so the T cells may come from the graft donor. The CDR3 runs from the conserved cysteine through the conserved F or W. Fields, in order: CDR3 DNA, CDR3 protein, V gene, D gene, J gene, clone size. A D gene is named only where the DNA matches it firmly. Rows give clone size only sometimes, using once, few, many, or a class for an expanded clone.

TGTGCCAGCAGTTTCCGGCTCGATACGCAGTATTTT | CASSFRLDTQYF | TRBV6-2/TRBV6-3 | NA | TRBJ2-3 | many
TGCAGGGCCGGGGAGGGGGCTTCACTAGGAGATACGCAGTATTTT | CRAGEGASLGDTQYF | TRBV20-1 | NA | TRBJ2-3 | few
TGTGCCAGCAGCTTATATTATGGTGAGCAGTTCTTC | CASSLYYGEQFF | TRBV7-9 | NA | TRBJ2-1 | many
TGTGCCAGCTCCCCACGACGGACTCATGGCTACACCTTC | CASSPRRTHGYTF | TRBV28 | NA | TRBJ1-2 | NA
TGCAGTGCTCCCGGGACTAGCTTTCTTAATGAGCAGTTCTTC | CSAPGTSFLNEQFF | TRBV20-1 | TRBD2 | TRBJ2-1 | NA
TGTGCCAGCAGTTACTCGGGACAGGGGACGCGCTACACCTTC | CASSYSGQGTRYTF | TRBV6-5 | TRBD1 | TRBJ1-2 | NA
TGTGCCAGCAAAAGGGGTGAAGCGGTAAAAGAGACCCAGTACTTC | CASKRGEAVKETQYF | TRBV2 | NA | TRBJ2-5 | few
TGCGCCAGTGCGGAGGGCCGTTTCACCGGGGAGCTGTTTTTT | CASAEGRFTGELFF | TRBV5-1 | NA | TRBJ2-2 | many
TGCGCCAGCAGCTTGGTTCAGAACCAAGAGACCCAGTACTTC | CASSLVQNQETQYF | TRBV5-1 | NA | TRBJ2-5 | many
TGCGCCAGCAGCTTGCCCAGCGGGAGGGCCCTGGAGACCCAGTACTTC | CASSLPSGRALETQYF | TRBV5-1 | TRBD2 | TRBJ2-5 | few
TGTGCCAGCAGCTTAGGGCCCTTAGGCTACGAGCAGTACTTC | CASSLGPLGYEQYF | TRBV7-9 | NA | TRBJ2-7 | NA
TGCGCCAGCAGCTTGGGACAGAGAATTTTCCCTGGAAACACCATATATTTT | CASSLGQRIFPGNTIYF | TRBV5-1 | NA | TRBJ1-3 | few
TGTGCCAGCAGGTCGGGCTACGAGCAGTACTTC | CASRSGYEQYF | TRBV27 | NA | TRBJ2-7 | NA
TGTGCCAGCAGCCCGGGACAGTTCTCCTACGAGCAGTACTTC | CASSPGQFSYEQYF | TRBV9 | TRBD1 | TRBJ2-7 | few
TGTGCCAGCAGTTTATTACCAGGGCGGGCCTACGAGCAGTACTTC | CASSLLPGRAYEQYF | TRBV27 | NA | TRBJ2-7 | NA
TGTGCCTGGACGGGTGGTTCTTGGCGGAGCACAGATACGCAGTATTTT | CAWTGGSWRSTDTQYF | TRBV30 | NA | TRBJ2-3 | few
TGTGCCAGCAGTTTGTGGGGAGCCCTCACAGATACGCAGTATTTT | CASSLWGALTDTQYF | TRBV28 | NA | TRBJ2-3 | NA
TGTGCCATCAGTGAGTCAACAGGGATAGGCTCCTACAATGAGCAGTTCTTC | CAISESTGIGSYNEQFF | TRBV10-3 | NA | TRBJ2-1 | NA
TGCGCCAGCAGCTCCGGAGGAGAGCAGTACTTC | CASSSGGEQYF | TRBV5-1 | NA | TRBJ2-7 | many
TGCAGCGTTGAAGAAAGGTGGGGAGATGGCTACACCTTC | CSVEERWGDGYTF | TRBV29-1 | NA | TRBJ1-2 | many
TGTGCCAGCAGCCCGGGACGGGATCAGCCCCAGCATTTT | CASSPGRDQPQHF | TRBV12-3/TRBV12-4 | NA | TRBJ1-5 | many
TGTGCCAGCAGTACCCACAGGGGTTTCAATGAGCAGTTCTTC | CASSTHRGFNEQFF | TRBV6-1 | TRBD1 | TRBJ2-1 | NA
TGCGCCAGCACCCTGACAGGTCAAAATGGCTACACCTTC | CASTLTGQNGYTF | TRBV5-1 | NA | TRBJ1-2 | NA
TGTGCCATCAGGGGTCTAGCGGGTTCGAACACCGGGGAGCTGTTTTTT | CAIRGLAGSNTGELFF | TRBV10-3 | TRBD2 | TRBJ2-2 | NA
TGTGCCAGTAGGAGAGGACAGGGGAGCTATGGCTACACCTTC | CASRRGQGSYGYTF | TRBV19 | TRBD1 | TRBJ1-2 | NA
TGCGCCAGCAGCAATACAGGGTCGGTCTACGAGCAGTACTTC | CASSNTGSVYEQYF | TRBV5-1 | NA | TRBJ2-7 | many
TGTGCCAGCAGCTCGAATACAGGGGTGTTAGGCATTCAGTACTTC | CASSSNTGVLGIQYF | TRBV7-2 | TRBD1 | TRBJ2-4 | few
TGCAGCGTTGTCCCCAGGCACTACAATGAGCAGTTCTTC | CSVVPRHYNEQFF | TRBV29-1 | NA | TRBJ2-1 | many
TGTGCCAGCAGCTTATCAATTTCGCTGAGCTCCTATAATTCACCCCTCCACTTT | CASSLSISLSSYNSPLHF | TRBV7-8 | NA | TRBJ1-6 | few
TGCAGTGCTCCTCCGGGGGGGAATCAGCCCCAGCATTTT | CSAPPGGNQPQHF | TRBV20-1 | NA | TRBJ1-5 | few
TGTGCCAGCAGCACCACGACAGGGGTTAACACCGGGGAGCTGTTTTTT | CASSTTTGVNTGELFF | TRBV7-9 | TRBD1 | TRBJ2-2 | NA
TGTGCCAGACGTCCGTGGGGAGGGGATGGAAACACCATATATTTT | CARRPWGGDGNTIYF | TRBV12-3/TRBV12-4 | NA | TRBJ1-3 | many
TGTGCCAGCAGTGGGACAGGCGGCGACACTGAAGCTTTCTTT | CASSGTGGDTEAFF | TRBV28 | TRBD1 | TRBJ1-1 | few
TGTGCCAGCAGTGAAGGGGTTTCAGGCGGGGAGACCCAGTACTTC | CASSEGVSGGETQYF | TRBV6-1 | NA | TRBJ2-5 | NA
TGTGCCGGGTCCGAGGGAGGCGAGCAGTACTTC | CAGSEGGEQYF | TRBV18 | NA | TRBJ2-7 | NA
TGCAGTGCTAGAGGAGGGGACAGGGCGGAGACCCAGTACTTC | CSARGGDRAETQYF | TRBV20-1 | TRBD1 | TRBJ2-5 | NA
TGTGCCAGCAGCTTATCCGGGACTACAAAAGAGACCCAGTACTTC | CASSLSGTTKETQYF | TRBV7-2 | TRBD2 | TRBJ2-5 | many
TGTGCCAGCAGCCCTGGGACTAGCGGGGGAATAGGAGAGACCCAGTACTTC | CASSPGTSGGIGETQYF | TRBV4-2 | TRBD2 | TRBJ2-5 | NA
TGTGCCAGCAGTTTCCCCTTCGGGGCCAACCAAGAGACCCAGTACTTC | CASSFPFGANQETQYF | TRBV12-3/TRBV12-4 | NA | TRBJ2-5 | NA
TGTGCCAGCAGTTACTCTACAGGAATGTACGGCGCTAGCACAGATACGCAGTATTTT | CASSYSTGMYGASTDTQYF | TRBV6-5 | NA | TRBJ2-3 | NA